This T cell receptor (beta chain) was captured in a study of response to subunit inactivated influenza vaccine. CDR3 length equals 14 residues. Trimming took 6 bases from V and 5 from J, leaving 16 bases between them. Germline lookup yields CDR1 SQVTM and CDR2 ANQGSEA. Whole-study results and caveats: New T cells are recruited in small numbers by each seasonal influenza vaccination, according to the authors' suggestion.

Of note for this clonotype: The antigen remains undetermined.

TCRdb reprocessed the RT-PCR reads via MiXCR and lists one record per CDR3 protein. Among a few hundred thousand distinct CDR3 sequences, 12% to 15% were seen once, and the ten largest hold 11%. The J gene is TRBJ2-2, the V gene TRBV29-1; TRBD2 is a possible D gene (7 bases). Sequenced here: PBMCs from blood, sampled about 13 days after vaccination. This clonotype was obtained from a man aged 45-60 years who received an inactivated influenza vaccine. CDR3: CSVSGTSRTGELFF. The CDR3 bases are TGCAGCGTCAGCGGGACATCCCGTACCGGGGAGCTGTTTTTT.